This T cell receptor (beta chain) was retrieved from a study of OX40 agonist ivuxolimab in advanced cancers. Study information: The dose of intravenous ivuxolimab that patients received every 2 weeks ranged from 0.01 to 10 mg/kg. Study-level results: Average numbers of expanded clones were greater in CD8+ T cells than in CD4+. Within 6 weeks, CD4+ and CD8+ blood T cells expanded clonally at 0.1 to 3.0 mg/kg.

Remarks on this clone: Antigen specificity is unknown.

The ends were cut back, 1 base at V and 3 bases at J, with 9 bases in the middle. The CDR3 is made up of 14 amino acids. Germline CDR1 LGHNA, CDR2 YNFKEQ. Measured with immunoSEQ multiplex PCR; TCRdb has only the in-frame clones, and not every one. The profile covers 74,000 or so clones, with approximately 88% appearing a single time and 10% taken by the ten largest. The chain carries TRBV4-2 and TRBJ1-2, with a weak D call TRBD1 (5 bases). The sequence was collected from an adult with an advanced solid tumor such as melanoma, head and neck, liver or kidney cancer. The source material was CD4+ or CD8+ T cells sorted from blood, sampled in a trial of the OX40 agonist ivuxolimab. DNA for the CDR3: TGTGCCAGCAGCCAAGCGGTCAGGGACTATGGCTACACCTTC. This sequence encodes CASSQAVRDYGYTF.